A single sample is the source of the 8 T cell receptor beta chains below, sequenced in a study of OX40 agonist ivuxolimab in advanced cancers. Sequenced by immunoSEQ multiplex PCR; TCRdb stores in-frame clones only, minus some. The table includes approximately 61,000 clones, around 93% detected once. The material was CD4+ or CD8+ T cells sorted from blood, obtained in a trial of the OX40 agonist ivuxolimab. The receptor set was obtained from an adult with an advanced solid tumor such as melanoma, head and neck, liver or kidney cancer.

The chain joins TRBV5-6 to TRBJ1-2, with D uncertain. Per germline, CDR1 SGHDT and CDR2 YYEEEE. Trimming cost V 0 bases and J 4 bases, with 7 bases left between them. The CDR3 is 13 amino acids. The chain's CDR3 is CASSLAVAYGYTF. In DNA form, the CDR3 reads TGTGCCAGCAGCTTGGCAGTTGCCTATGGCTACACCTTC.

The chain's CDR3 is CASSYGRPQETQYF. The CDR3 nucleotides are TGTGCCAGCAGTTACGGTCGACCGCAAGAGACCCAGTACTTC. The V and J genes are TRBV6-5 and TRBJ2-5, with D uncertain. This CDR3 is built from 14 residues. V lost 2 bases and J 2 bases, leaving 9 bases between the germline ends. CDR1 is MNHEY, CDR2 SVGAGI, per germline.

Only one count was recorded for this clone. V and J are TRBV4-1 and TRBJ2-3; the D gene is possibly TRBD2 (5 bases). The CDR3 consists of 14 residues. CDR1 and CDR2 (germline): MGHRA, YSYEKL. V lost 0 bases to trimming and J lost 3 bases, with 7 bases between them. The CDR3, as DNA: TGCGCCAGCAGCCAAGATCCGGGGACAGATACGCAGTATTTT. This gives the protein CASSQDPGTDTQYF.

This clone has only a few counts. The chain joins TRBV28 to TRBJ1-2; D is undetermined. Between the trimmed V and J ends, which lost 10 bases and 3 bases, there was a span of 9 bases. The CDR3 totals 11 residues. CDR1 is MDHEN and CDR2 is SYDVKM in the germline V gene. Here the CDR3 DNA reads TGTGCCACCGACGCTTACTATGGCTACACCTTC. This translates into CATDAYYGYTF.

This clone was seen a handful of times. The chain uses TRBV18 and TRBJ2-5, with D uncertain. Germline V gene lookup returns CDR1 KGHSH and CDR2 LQKENI. This CDR3 contains 13 residues. V dropped 5 bases and J dropped 1 base, with 8 bases sitting between them. CDR3 DNA: TGTGCCAGCTCAACAGCGAGCCAAGAGACCCAGTACTTC. Its protein is CASSTASQETQYF. Variable domain in full (rest from reference TRBV18 and TRBJ2-5): NAGVMQNPRHLVRRRGQEARLRCSPMKGHSHVYWYRQLPEEGLKFMVYLQKENIIDESGMPKERFSAEFPKEGPSILRIQQVVRGDSAAYFCASSTASQETQYFGPGTRLLVL.

This rearrangement joins TRBV5-5 to TRBJ2-7; 13 bases are shared with TRBD2. Looked up from germline, CDR1 is SGHKS and CDR2 is YYEKEE (reference sequence). The J segment lost 7 bases and the V segment lost 1 base, leaving 8 bases of the junction unmatched. The CDR3 sequence is 16 residues long. DNA for the CDR3: TGTGCCAGCAGCTTGTCAGGACTAGCGGGAGTGGAAGAGCAGTACTTC. Translation: CASSLSGLAGVEEQYF.

J is TRBJ2-1 and V is TRBV7-9; 8 bases are a match to TRBD1. Germline V gene data show CDR1 as SEHNR and CDR2 as FQNEAQ (reference sequence). With 6 bases clipped from V and 9 bases from J, the junction kept 13 bases outside the gene matches. This CDR3 spans 15 amino acids. The chain's CDR3 is CASRPGVGQGLEQFF. The CDR3, as DNA: TGTGCCAGCAGACCGGGGGTCGGACAGGGACTTGAGCAGTTCTTC.

V is TRBV28 and J is TRBJ1-4; 8 positions match TRBD1. CDR3 length: 12 residues. V gave up 10 bases and J gave up 7 bases; unmatched junction bases: 5. Per germline, CDR1 MDHEN and CDR2 SYDVKM. DNA for the CDR3: TGTGCCACAGGGGGCAGGCGTGAAAAACTGTTTTTT. This codes for CATGGRREKLFF. Full variable domain (outside the CDR3, taken from reference TRBV28 and TRBJ1-4): DVKVTQSSRYLVKRTGEKVFLECVQDMDHENMFWYRQDPGLGLRLIYFSYDVKMKEKGDIPEGYSVSREKKERFSLILESASTNQTSMYLCATGGRREKLFFGSGTQLSVL.